The next 25 T cell receptor beta chains were all read from a single sample in a study of CD8 T cells in ankylosing spondylitis. Via MiXCR, TCRdb re-called the 5' RACE reads, giving one row per CDR3 protein. The sample shows some 240,000 distinct CDR3 sequences, roughly a quarter of them seen only once. Sequenced input: blood, either unsorted or a sorted T cell fraction (not recorded which). These receptors all come from a male donor with ankylosing spondylitis or in good health (not recorded which).

The V gene is TRBV2, the J gene TRBJ2-3; tentatively, D is TRBD2 (5 bases). Germline V gives CDR1 SNHLY, CDR2 FYNNEI. Trimming removed 3 bases at V and 0 bases at J, with 13 bases between. The CDR3 consists of 16 residues. This CDR3 is CASSESALVSTDTQYF. The CDR3 region has the DNA TGTGCCAGCAGTGAGAGCGCACTAGTTAGCACAGATACGCAGTATTTT.

Ten or more counts support this clonotype. The rearrangement joins TRBV20-1 to TRBJ2-5; D is perhaps TRBD1 (5 bases). CDR1 DFQATT and CDR2 SNEGSKA come from the germline V gene (reference sequence). This CDR3 is 12 amino acids long. Trimming pared 4 bases from V and 4 bases from J, leaving 10 bases between. The CDR3 region is CSATDRGETQYF. The DNA of the CDR3 is TGCAGTGCTACCGACAGAGGAGAGACCCAGTACTTC.

Ten or more counts support this clonotype. The rearrangement uses TRBV5-1 and TRBJ2-2, with TRBD1 matching 9 bases. Germline loops: CDR1 SGHRS, CDR2 YFSETQ. This CDR3 contains 16 residues. Trimming took 0 bases from V and 1 from J; bases not matched to a gene: 1. The CDR3: CASSLGGQGNTGELFF. The CDR3 coding sequence is TGCGCCAGCAGCTTGGGGGGACAGGGGAACACCGGGGAGCTGTTTTTT.

J is TRBJ2-3 and V is TRBV20-1; weak D call: TRBD1 (5 bases). Per germline, CDR1 DFQATT and CDR2 SNEGSKA (reference sequence). Trimming removed 1 base at V and 3 bases at J, with 14 bases between. CDR3 length equals 15 residues. CDR3 amino acids: CSARGQRKRTDTQYF. CDR3 nucleotides: TGCAGTGCTAGAGGACAGCGCAAAAGGACAGATACGCAGTATTTT.

This clonotype has a count of ten or more. The V gene is TRBV20-1, the J gene TRBJ2-7; D is perhaps TRBD1 (5 bases). This CDR3 comprises 13 residues. The V and J ends lost 4 bases and 0 bases respectively, with 10 bases between them. The germline V gene encodes CDR1 DFQATT and CDR2 SNEGSKA (reference sequence). Here the CDR3 reads CSATGRVSYEQYF. In DNA form, the CDR3 reads TGCAGTGCTACCGGCAGGGTCTCCTACGAGCAGTACTTC.

This clonotype was detected a few times. The rearrangement joins TRBV20-1 to TRBJ2-7, with 7 bases matching TRBD1. There are 13 residues in the CDR3. Germline CDR1 is DFQATT and CDR2 is SNEGSKA (reference sequence). Losses at the gene ends were 3 bases for V and 2 bases for J; bases not matched to a gene: 4. The CDR3 sequence: CSARRDSPYEQYF. DNA of the CDR3: TGCAGTGCTAGGAGGGACAGCCCCTACGAGCAGTACTTC.

There are a few counts of this clonotype. The J gene is TRBJ2-3, the V gene TRBV29-1; tentative D call: TRBD1 (5 bases). In germline, CDR1 is SQVTM, CDR2 ANQGSEA. The V end was cut by 4 bases, the J end by 2 bases, with 10 bases between. This CDR3 spans 13 amino acids. CDR3 sequence: CSVGRQTTDTQYF. The CDR3 nucleotides are TGCAGCGTTGGTCGACAGACCACAGATACGCAGTATTTT.

The table lists this clonotype with a few counts. The V gene is TRBV10-3, the J gene TRBJ2-1, with a weak D call TRBD2 (5 bases). Germline V gene lookup returns CDR1 ENHRY and CDR2 SYGVKD. The CDR3 is 12 amino acids. V gave up 4 bases and J gave up 6 bases, with 7 bases separating them. CDR3: CAISVASNEQFF. The CDR3 nucleotides read TGTGCCATCAGTGTAGCGAGCAATGAGCAGTTCTTC.

There are many counts of this clonotype. The CDR3 protein is CSARDQGRVETQYF. In nucleotides, the CDR3 is TGCAGTGCTAGAGATCAGGGCAGGGTAGAGACCCAGTACTTC. This chain joins TRBV20-1 and TRBJ2-5, with D maybe TRBD1 (5 bases). Trimming cost V 0 bases and J 4 bases, with 12 bases left between them. The CDR3 is made up of 14 amino acids. CDR1 is DFQATT and CDR2 is SNEGSKA in the germline V gene (reference sequence).

The sample holds many counts of this clonotype. This sequence joins TRBV6-5 and TRBJ2-3, with D perhaps assigned TRBD1 or TRBD2 (5 bases each). From germline, CDR1 is MNHEY and CDR2 SVGAGI. The CDR3 sequence is 14 residues long. Deletions cut 4 bases from V and 3 bases from J, with 11 bases between. The CDR3 spells CASSFQGETDTQYF. The CDR3 DNA sequence: TGTGCCAGCAGTTTCCAGGGAGAAACAGATACGCAGTATTTT.

This chain joins TRBV2 and TRBJ2-1; D uncertain. Trimming pared 7 bases from V and 0 bases from J, leaving 10 bases between. CDR3 length equals 14 residues. Looked up from germline, CDR1 is SNHLY and CDR2 is FYNNEI. The CDR3 DNA reads TGTGCCAGCATGACGGACCTCTCCTACAATGAGCAGTTCTTC. This encodes CASMTDLSYNEQFF.

This clonotype was recorded many times. The J gene is TRBJ1-1, the V gene TRBV12-3 or TRBV12-4; D gene unclear. Trimming took 3 bases from V and 1 from J, leaving 6 bases between them. This CDR3 is built from 13 residues. DNA of the CDR3: TGTGCCAGCAGTTTGAGTCAGAACACTGAAGCTTTCTTT. The encoded protein is CASSLSQNTEAFF.

This clonotype has at least ten counts. The rearrangement links TRBV12-3 or TRBV12-4 to TRBJ2-3; D is perhaps TRBD1 (6 bases). The CDR3 is made up of 15 amino acids. Trimming pared 7 bases from V and 2 bases from J, leaving 16 bases between. CDR3: CASTPRDTYTDTQYF. DNA for the CDR3: TGTGCCAGCACCCCCCGGGACACCTACACAGATACGCAGTATTTT.

This clonotype was counted many times. The chain joins TRBV12-3 or TRBV12-4 to TRBJ1-5, with TRBD1 identical over 9 bases. The CDR3 runs 12 residues. The V gene end was trimmed by 8 bases and the J gene end by 5 bases; junction bases not matched to a gene: 1. CDR3: CASGDRDQPQHF. CDR3 nucleotide sequence: TGTGCCAGCGGGGACAGGGATCAGCCCCAGCATTTT.

This clonotype has ten or more counts. CDR3 DNA: TGTGCCAGCAGTACCCTAGCGGGGGCCTGGAATGAGCAGTTCTTC. Its protein is CASSTLAGAWNEQFF. This chain links TRBV12-3 or TRBV12-4 with TRBJ2-1, with 10 bases fitting TRBD2. CDR3 length: 15 amino acids. V lost 5 bases, J lost 7 bases, and 8 bases stayed unmatched.

The V call is TRBV20-1, the J call TRBJ1-6; weak D call: TRBD1 (5 bases). Germline assignment: CDR1 DFQATT and CDR2 SNEGSKA (reference sequence). The length of the CDR3 is 12 residues. The ends were cut back, 5 bases at V and 9 bases at J, with 11 bases in the middle. The CDR3 here is CSAGDSPSPLHF. CDR3 bases: TGCAGTGCTGGCGACAGTCCTTCACCCCTCCACTTT.

The V call is TRBV12-3 or TRBV12-4, the J call TRBJ1-6; 11 bases align to TRBD1. V lost 6 bases and J lost 8; bases outside the gene matches: 9. The CDR3 loop spans 16 amino acids. CDR3 sequence: CASRAGTGGWYSPLHF. CDR3 sequence (DNA): TGTGCCAGCAGAGCAGGGACAGGGGGTTGGTATTCACCCCTCCACTTT.

This clonotype was detected ten times or more. The V and J genes are TRBV20-1 and TRBJ2-1, with TRBD1 matching over 9 bases. The CDR3 covers 15 residues. CDR1 and CDR2 from the germline V gene are DFQATT and SNEGSKA (reference sequence). V shed 6 bases, J shed 5 bases, and the junction held 11 bases outside the gene matches. The CDR3 sequence: CSASPGTGSDNEQFF. In DNA form, the CDR3 reads TGCAGTGCCTCTCCCGGGACAGGGTCGGACAATGAGCAGTTCTTC.

This clonotype was detected ten times or more. The chain uses TRBV4-1 and TRBJ2-1; D gene unclear. Per germline, CDR1 MGHRA and CDR2 YSYEKL. Trimming left V 0 bases short and J 8 bases short, with 8 bases between. There are 13 residues in the CDR3. As DNA, the CDR3 is TGCGCCAGCAGCCAAGAGAAGAGCGATGAGCAGTTCTTC. It yields the protein CASSQEKSDEQFF.

The gene calls are TRBV20-1 and TRBJ1-1; possibly TRBD1 for D (5 bases). The CDR3 consists of 12 residues. CDR1 and CDR2 (germline): DFQATT, SNEGSKA (reference sequence). Trimming pared 5 bases from V and 1 base from J, leaving 8 bases between. The CDR3, as DNA: TGCAGTGCTTGGGGGGGGAACACTGAAGCTTTCTTT. It is translated as CSAWGGNTEAFF.

This clonotype was observed many times. This rearrangement joins TRBV20-1 to TRBJ1-2; 9 nucleotides agree with TRBD1. V lost 6 bases to trimming and J lost 3 bases; unmatched junction nucleotides: 5. Germline loops: CDR1 DFQATT, CDR2 SNEGSKA (reference sequence). The CDR3 totals 13 residues. CDR3 region: CSARTGADYGYTF. CDR3 DNA: TGCAGTGCGCGGACAGGGGCAGACTATGGCTACACCTTC.

This clonotype was seen many times. V is TRBV20-1 and J is TRBJ2-7; 7 bases fit TRBD2. Germline CDR1 reads DFQATT; CDR2 reads SNEGSKA (reference sequence). J gave up 3 bases and V 6 bases, and 8 bases lay outside the gene matches. The CDR3 length is 13 residues. The CDR3 here is CSAPGGKLYEQYF. The CDR3 region has the DNA TGCAGTGCGCCCGGGGGGAAACTCTACGAGCAGTACTTC.

This clonotype was recorded at least ten times. CDR3 region: CSVVGTAGGYTF. Here the CDR3 DNA reads TGCAGCGTTGTCGGGACAGCGGGAGGCTACACCTTC. The chain uses TRBV29-1 and TRBJ1-2; 7 bases are shared with TRBD1. Germline CDR1 reads SQVTM; CDR2 reads ANQGSEA. Trimming removed 4 bases from V and 8 bases from J; junction bases left unmatched: 7. The CDR3 has 12 amino acids. The full variable domain, completed using reference TRBV29-1 and TRBJ1-2, is SAVISQKPSRDICQRGTSLTIQCQVDSQVTMMFWYRQQPGQSLTLIATANQGSEATYESGFVIDKFPISRPNLTFSTLTVSNMSPEDSSIYLCSVVGTAGGYTFGSGTRLTVV.

This clonotype was counted a few times. This chain uses TRBV4-1 with TRBJ2-5; D is tentatively TRBD1 or TRBD2 (6 bases each). There are 16 residues in the CDR3. Germline V lookup: CDR1 MGHRA, CDR2 YSYEKL. V lost 0 bases and J 5 bases, leaving 16 bases between the germline ends. CDR3 in DNA: TGCGCCAGCAGCCAAGATGGACGGGGGCGCGGGGAGACCCAGTACTTC. This codes for CASSQDGRGRGETQYF.

This clonotype was detected only once. This chain links TRBV11-2 with TRBJ2-3; 7 bases are shared with TRBD1. The J segment lost 3 bases and the V segment lost 5 bases, leaving 8 bases of the junction unmatched. In germline, CDR1 is SGHAT, CDR2 FQNNGV. The CDR3 extends over 15 amino acids. Here the CDR3 DNA reads TGTGCCAGCAGCCTCGTAGGGGGCGAGACAGATACGCAGTATTTT. Translated: CASSLVGGETDTQYF.